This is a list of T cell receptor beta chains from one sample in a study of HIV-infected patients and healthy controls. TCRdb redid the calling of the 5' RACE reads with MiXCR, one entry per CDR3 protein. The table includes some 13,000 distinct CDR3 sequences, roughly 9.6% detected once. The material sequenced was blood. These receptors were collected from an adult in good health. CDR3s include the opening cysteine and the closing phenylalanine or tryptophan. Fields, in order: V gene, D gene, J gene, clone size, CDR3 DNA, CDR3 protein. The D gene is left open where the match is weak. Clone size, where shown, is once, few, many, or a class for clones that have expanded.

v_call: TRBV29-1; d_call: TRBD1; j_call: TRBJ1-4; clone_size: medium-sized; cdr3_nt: TGCAGCGCCGAAGGACAGGGGAGGGATGAAAAACTGTTTTTT; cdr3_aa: CSAEGQGRDEKLFF
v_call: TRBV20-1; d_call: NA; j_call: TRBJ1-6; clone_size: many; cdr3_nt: TGCAGTGCTAGAGATAATAAGGGATCTAATTCACCCCTCCACTTT; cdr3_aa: CSARDNKGSNSPLHF
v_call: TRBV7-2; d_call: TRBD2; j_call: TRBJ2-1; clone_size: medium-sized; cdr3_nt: TGTGCCGAGAGGTCCGATAGCGGGGTCTACAATGAGCAGTTCTTC; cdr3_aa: CAERSDSGVYNEQFF
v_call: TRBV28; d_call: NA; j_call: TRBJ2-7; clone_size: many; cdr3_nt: TGTGCCAGCAGTCGCCCGGGCGGTTACGAGCAGTACTTC; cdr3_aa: CASSRPGGYEQYF
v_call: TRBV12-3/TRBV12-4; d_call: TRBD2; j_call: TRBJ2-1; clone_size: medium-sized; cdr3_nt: TGTGCCAGTTCAGCCCCCAGCGGGAGTTCGAATGAGCAGTTCTTC; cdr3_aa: CASSAPSGSSNEQFF
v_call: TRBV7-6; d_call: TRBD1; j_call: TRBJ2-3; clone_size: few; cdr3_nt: TGTGCCAGCAGCCTGACAGGGTTGGGGGCAGATACGCAGTATTTT; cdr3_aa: CASSLTGLGADTQYF
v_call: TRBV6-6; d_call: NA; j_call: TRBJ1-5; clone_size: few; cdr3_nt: TGTGCCGGACGGAGAAACTCTAATAGCAATCAGCCCCAGCATTTT; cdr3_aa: CAGRRNSNSNQPQHF
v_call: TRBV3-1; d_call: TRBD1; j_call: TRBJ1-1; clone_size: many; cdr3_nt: TGTGCCAGCAGCCAACATCGGACAGGGGCGTTTTTGGGCACTGAAGCTTTCTTT; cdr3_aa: CASSQHRTGAFLGTEAFF
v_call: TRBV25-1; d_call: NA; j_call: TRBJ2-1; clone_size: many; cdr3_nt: TGTGCCAGCAGTGAATTCCCGACTAGTGGGGTGGATGTGCACAATGAGCAGTTCTTC; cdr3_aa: CASSEFPTSGVDVHNEQFF
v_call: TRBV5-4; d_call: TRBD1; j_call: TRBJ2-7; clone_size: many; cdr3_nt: TGTGCCAGCAGCCTCAGGGACAGGGCATCCCACGAGCAGTACTTC; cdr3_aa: CASSLRDRASHEQYF
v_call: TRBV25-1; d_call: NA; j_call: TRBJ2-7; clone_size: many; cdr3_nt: TGTGCCACCGTGGCGCAGGGTAATCCCTACGAGCAGTACTTC; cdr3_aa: CATVAQGNPYEQYF
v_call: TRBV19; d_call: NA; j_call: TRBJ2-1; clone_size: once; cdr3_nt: TGTGCCAGTAGTATGGCGGGTAAGAACTACAATGAGCAGTTCTTC; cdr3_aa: CASSMAGKNYNEQFF
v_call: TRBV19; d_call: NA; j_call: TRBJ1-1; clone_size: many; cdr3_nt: TGTGCCAGTAGTCCTGCGTATTCCACTTTCAACACTGAAGCTTTCTTT; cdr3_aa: CASSPAYSTFNTEAFF
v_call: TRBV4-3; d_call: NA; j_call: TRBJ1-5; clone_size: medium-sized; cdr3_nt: TGCGCCAGCAGCCAAGATCGAAGTGGTGGGGACTATCAGCCCCAGCATTTT; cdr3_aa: CASSQDRSGGDYQPQHF
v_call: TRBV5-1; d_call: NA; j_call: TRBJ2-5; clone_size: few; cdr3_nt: TGCGCCAGCAGCTTGTCACCATCTCAGGAGACCCAGTACTTC; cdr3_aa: CASSLSPSQETQYF
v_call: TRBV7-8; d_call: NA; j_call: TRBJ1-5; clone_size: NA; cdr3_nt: TGTGCCAGCAGCTTAAATAATGATGAGCCCCAGCATTTT; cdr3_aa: CASSLNNDEPQHF
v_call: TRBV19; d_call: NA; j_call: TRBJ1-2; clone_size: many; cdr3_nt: TGTGCCAGGCGGGGTTCTAGGGGCTACACCTTC; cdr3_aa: CARRGSRGYTF
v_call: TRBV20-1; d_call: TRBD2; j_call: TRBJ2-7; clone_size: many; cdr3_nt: TGCAGTGCTAGAGATCCTGTAGGCGGGAGGCACTCCTACGAGCAGTACTTC; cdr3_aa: CSARDPVGGRHSYEQYF
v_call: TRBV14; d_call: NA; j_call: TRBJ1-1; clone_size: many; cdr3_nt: TGTGCCAGCAGCCTACAGGGGAACACTGAAGCTTTCTTT; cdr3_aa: CASSLQGNTEAFF
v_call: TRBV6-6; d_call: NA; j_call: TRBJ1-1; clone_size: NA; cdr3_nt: TGTGCCAGCGGTACATCAGCAGCCCAGAACACTGAAGCTTTCTTT; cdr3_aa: CASGTSAAQNTEAFF
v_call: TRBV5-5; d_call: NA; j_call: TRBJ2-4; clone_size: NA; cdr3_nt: TGTGCCAGCAGCTTGTCAGGGGCCAAAAACATTCAGTACTTC; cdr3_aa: CASSLSGAKNIQYF
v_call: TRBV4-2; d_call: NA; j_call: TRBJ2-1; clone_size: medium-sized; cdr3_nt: TGTGCCAGCAGCCAAGGAGTTACTGGCGGGAACAATGAGCAGTTCTTC; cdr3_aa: CASSQGVTGGNNEQFF
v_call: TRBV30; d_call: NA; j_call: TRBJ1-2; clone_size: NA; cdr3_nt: TGTGCCTGGAGTGACATACGGACAGCTAACGTCTATGGCTACACCTTC; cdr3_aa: CAWSDIRTANVYGYTF